Each of the 26 T cell receptor beta chains below was sequenced from the same sample in a study of human T cells and chemical hapten exposure. TCRdb re-derived calls from the RACE reads in MiXCR, one entry per CDR3 protein. The sample has around 300,000 distinct CDR3 sequences; around 7% are singletons. Time point denoted: patch test 1, 2 weeks after DPC sensitization. Treatment described: therapeutic diphenylcyclopropenone sensitization with weekly scalp DPC. The sequenced sample was whole blood, obtained in connection with sensitization to the hapten diphenylcyclopropenone (DPC). These receptors were collected from a young woman with alopecia areata. Some clones in this sample may be carry-over from other donors' samples.

This clonotype was found a few times. The V call is TRBV12-3 or TRBV12-4, the J call TRBJ2-5; D is ambiguous. This CDR3 region has 15 residues. Trimming shortened V by 3 bases and J by 3 bases, and 14 bases separated the two germline ends. The CDR3 nucleotides are TGTGCCAGCAGTTTCATGTCCGCTACCGAAGAGACCCAGTACTTC. Protein product: CASSFMSATEETQYF.

The gene calls are TRBV7-2 and TRBJ2-3, with unresolved D. The length of the CDR3 is 13 residues. From germline, CDR1 is SGHTA and CDR2 FQGNSA. V was trimmed by 1 base and J by 6 bases, leaving 8 bases between them. The CDR3: CASSLGWSDTQYF. CDR3 in DNA: TGTGCCAGCAGCTTAGGTTGGAGCGATACGCAGTATTTT.

This clonotype was seen a few times. V gene TRBV7-2 combines with J gene TRBJ1-2; 11 positions agree with TRBD1. Germline trimming cut 5 bases from V and 3 bases from J; bases unmatched to any gene: 5. Germline V gives CDR1 SGHTA, CDR2 FQGNSA. CDR3 size: 15 residues. DNA for the CDR3: TGTGCCAGCAGCCTGGACAGGGGGCGCGACTATGGCTACACCTTC. This translates into CASSLDRGRDYGYTF.

This clonotype has a handful of counts. The CDR3 loop reads CATQDQNNEKLFF. The CDR3 DNA follows: TGTGCCACCCAGGACCAGAATAATGAAAAACTGTTTTTT. The gene calls are TRBV24-1 and TRBJ1-4; no clear D gene. CDR1 and CDR2 (germline): KGHDR, SFDVKD. Trimming took off 9 bases at V and 4 bases at J, with 11 bases between the two ends. The CDR3 extends over 13 amino acids.

This clonotype was observed many times. Compared with germline, one end of the junction differs, possibly owing to a read error. This chain links TRBV11-2 with TRBJ2-3; D uncertain. The CDR3 loop spans 15 amino acids. Germline lookup yields CDR1 SGHAT and CDR2 FQNNGV. The CDR3 loop reads CASSSSQPLPTRVHF. CDR3 in DNA: TGTGCCAGCAGCTCCAGCCAGCCCTTACCGACTCGGGTACATTTT.

This clonotype was recorded a few times. The V gene is TRBV29-1, the J gene TRBJ2-7; D possibly matches TRBD1 or TRBD2 (6 bases each). The ends were cut back, 2 bases at V and 0 bases at J, with 8 bases in the middle. Per germline, CDR1 SQVTM and CDR2 ANQGSEA. There are 13 residues in the CDR3. The CDR3 nucleotides read TGCAGCGTTGAAAGGGGGGCCTCCTACGAGCAGTACTTC. Translation: CSVERGASYEQYF.

This clonotype was recorded a few times. The J gene is TRBJ2-3, the V gene TRBV6-2 or TRBV6-3; the D gene could be TRBD1 or TRBD2 (6 bases each). The V end lost 5 bases, the J end lost 4 bases, and 22 bases lay between the germline ends. Germline assignment: CDR1 MNHEY and CDR2 SVGEGT. CDR3 length equals 17 residues. In nucleotides, the CDR3 is TGTGCCAGCAGTCGTCCGGAGTGGGGGGCTGCATCAGATACGCAGTATTTT. Amino acids: CASSRPEWGAASDTQYF.

This clonotype came up a few times. An end of the junction does not agree with germline; a read error may underlie this. The J gene is TRBJ2-5, the V gene TRBV7-9, with D unclear. The CDR3 runs 11 residues. The germline V gene has CDR1 SEHNR and CDR2 FQNEAQ (reference sequence). CDR3 in amino acids: CAGRSQETQYF. CDR3 bases: TGTGCCGGCAGGTCCCAAGAGACCCAGTACTTC.

The chain uses TRBV4-1 and TRBJ2-1; perhaps TRBD2 as D (6 bases). This CDR3 has 16 amino acids. Trimming took off 1 base at V and 3 bases at J, with 13 bases between the two ends. CDR1 and CDR2 from the germline V gene are MGHRA and YSYEKL. This CDR3 is CASSQAGLGHYNEQFF. The CDR3 region has the DNA TGCGCCAGCAGCCAAGCGGGACTTGGACACTACAATGAGCAGTTCTTC.

The V call is TRBV4-1, the J call TRBJ2-1; 8 bases are shared with TRBD2. Germline CDR1 reads MGHRA; CDR2 reads YSYEKL. CDR3 length: 14 residues. With 4 bases clipped from V and 7 bases from J, the junction kept 6 bases outside the gene matches. CDR3 residues: CASSLRTSPNEQFF. Here the CDR3 DNA reads TGCGCCAGCAGCCTCCGGACTAGCCCAAATGAGCAGTTCTTC.

This clonotype was detected only once. This chain links TRBV7-2 with TRBJ1-1, with no clear D. The CDR3 loop spans 14 amino acids. The V gene lost 3 bases and the J gene lost 1 base, with 9 bases spanning the gap. The germline gives CDR1 SGHTA, CDR2 FQGNSA. CDR3 coding DNA: TGTGCCAGCAGCTTGAGCAGGCCGAACACTGAAGCTTTCTTT. Encoded protein: CASSLSRPNTEAFF.

About this clonotype itself: A single base separates this from a much larger clone, so it may be a read error. The chain is built from TRBV6-1 and TRBJ1-2; no definite D call. CDR3 length equals 13 residues. Looked up from germline, CDR1 is MNHNS and CDR2 is SASEGT. This CDR3 is CASSEAGNFGYTF. The CDR3 coding sequence is TGTGCCAGCAGTGAAGCCGGTAACTTTGGCTACACCTTC.

The chain combines TRBV27 with TRBJ1-2; 10 positions match TRBD1. This CDR3 comprises 14 residues. With V trimmed by 3 bases and J by 8 bases, 6 bases remained unmatched. Per germline, CDR1 MNHEY and CDR2 SMNVEV (reference sequence). In nucleotides, the CDR3 is TGTGCCAGCAGTTTCATGACAGGGGGCGAAGGCTACACCTTC. As protein: CASSFMTGGEGYTF.

The chain is built from TRBV7-9 and TRBJ1-1, with D unclear. Germline values: CDR1 SEHNR, CDR2 FQNEAQ (reference sequence). There are 13 residues in the CDR3. Trimming pared 4 bases from V and 1 base from J, leaving 7 bases between. CDR3 in amino acids: CASSSWQNTEAFF. In DNA, the CDR3 is TGTGCCAGCAGCTCATGGCAGAACACTGAAGCTTTCTTT.

The rearrangement links TRBV3-1 to TRBJ2-3, with 14 bases lining up with TRBD2. From germline, CDR1 is LGHDT and CDR2 YNNKEL (reference sequence). This CDR3 contains 18 residues. The V and J ends lost 2 bases and 2 bases, in that order; junction bases with no gene match: 6. CDR3 in DNA: TGTGCCAGCAGCCAACTGGGACTAGCGGGGGCCAACACAGATACGCAGTATTTT. Its translation is CASSQLGLAGANTDTQYF.

About this clonotype itself: A junction end diverges from the germline sequence, so it may reflect a read error. The rearrangement uses TRBV25-1 and TRBJ2-1, with 10 nucleotides matching TRBD1. The CDR3 loop spans 11 amino acids. The V gene's germline CDR1 is MGHDK and CDR2 SYGVNS. The CDR3: CASSAGTGELF. The CDR3 DNA reads TGTGCCAGCAGTGCCGGGACAGGGGAGCTCTTC.

V is TRBV4-1 and J is TRBJ2-3; possibly TRBD1 for D (7 bases). CDR3 length: 15 amino acids. The germline V and J ends were trimmed by 5 bases and 7 bases, with 19 bases remaining between them. Germline-derived CDR1 and CDR2 are MGHRA and YSYEKL. DNA of the CDR3: TGCGCCAGCAGCGCGGGACAGTCCTCCCCCCATACGCAGTATTTT. This encodes CASSAGQSSPHTQYF.

This clonotype was found many times. J is TRBJ2-7 and V is TRBV20-1, with 8 bases aligning to TRBD2. The CDR3 consists of 14 residues. Germline lookup yields CDR1 DFQATT and CDR2 SNEGSKA (reference sequence). V shed 6 bases, J shed 2 bases, and the junction held 9 bases outside the gene matches. The DNA for the CDR3 is TGCAGTGCAGCGGGGGCGAGAAAAGCCTACGAGCAGTACTTC. Translating it yields CSAAGARKAYEQYF.

This clonotype was recorded at least ten times. The rearrangement links TRBV6-2 or TRBV6-3 to TRBJ2-3; D not certain. V was shortened by 4 bases and J by 6 bases, with 11 bases between the two germline ends. Germline V gene sequence: CDR1 MNHEY, CDR2 SVGEGT. This CDR3 has 13 residues. The CDR3 sequence is CASSSRSSDTQYF. Here the CDR3 DNA reads TGTGCCAGCAGTTCCCGTTCGTCGGATACGCAGTATTTT.

The sample holds a few counts of this clonotype. The chain has TRBV28 and TRBJ1-2; D might be TRBD1 (6 bases). The V end lost 1 base, the J end lost 3 bases, and 12 bases lay between the germline ends. Germline V gene sequence: CDR1 MDHEN, CDR2 SYDVKM. The CDR3 is 15 residues long. CDR3 in amino acids: CASSLYPGQHYGYTF. The CDR3 coding sequence is TGTGCCAGCAGTTTATACCCCGGACAGCACTATGGCTACACCTTC.

In this sample, this clonotype turned up a few times. The rearrangement links TRBV5-4 to TRBJ2-3; TRBD1 might be the D (6 bases). Germline V lookup: CDR1 SGHNT, CDR2 YYREEE (reference sequence). Deletions cut 4 bases from V and 2 bases from J, with 11 bases between. The CDR3 consists of 14 residues. CDR3 DNA: TGTGCCAGCAGCGAAGGACAGTCCACAGATACGCAGTATTTT. Its translation: CASSEGQSTDTQYF.

In its sample, this clonotype was seen a few times. The chain is built from TRBV4-2 and TRBJ2-1; 9 bases map to TRBD2. Unmatched junction bases numbered 13, after V lost 5 bases and J lost 5 bases. Germline V gives CDR1 LGHNA, CDR2 YNFKEQ. The CDR3 length is 17 residues. The CDR3 region is CASSTSQGSGGNNEQFF. Written as DNA, the CDR3 is TGTGCCAGCAGCACCTCCCAGGGTAGCGGGGGTAACAATGAGCAGTTCTTC.

This clonotype has only a few counts. The chain recombines TRBV4-2 with TRBJ2-7; D may be TRBD1 (5 bases). Germline V gene data show CDR1 as LGHNA and CDR2 as YNFKEQ. V was clipped by 4 bases and J by 0 bases, with 13 bases between them. The CDR3 runs 15 residues. CDR3 sequence: CASSLTVGVSYEQYF. For the CDR3, the DNA is TGTGCCAGCAGCCTGACAGTCGGCGTCTCCTACGAGCAGTACTTC.

V gene TRBV6-5 combines with J gene TRBJ1-6; TRBD1 matches 8 bases. The CDR3 covers 15 residues. From germline, CDR1 is MNHEY and CDR2 SVGAGI. The V gene end was trimmed by 2 bases and the J gene end by 6 bases; junction bases not matched to a gene: 3. The CDR3 loop reads CASSYRQGLNSPLHF. CDR3 DNA: TGTGCCAGCAGTTACCGACAGGGGCTTAATTCACCCCTCCACTTT.

There are a few counts of this clonotype. The chain employs TRBV7-2 and TRBJ2-1, with 7 positions matching TRBD2. The germline V gene encodes CDR1 SGHTA and CDR2 FQGNSA. The V gene end was trimmed by 3 bases and the J gene end by 7 bases; junction bases not matched to a gene: 3. CDR3 size: 13 residues. As DNA, the CDR3 is TGTGCCAGCAGCTTTTGGGGAGGGAATGAGCAGTTCTTC. It codes for CASSFWGGNEQFF.

A few counts support this clonotype. This rearrangement joins TRBV7-2 to TRBJ1-2, with D perhaps TRBD1 (5 bases). V was pared by 6 bases and J by 14 bases, with 19 bases between. The CDR3 extends over 12 amino acids. Per germline, CDR1 SGHTA and CDR2 FQGNSA. The DNA for the CDR3 is TGTGCCAGCAGATCCGGGGGGACCCCCAGTACCTTC. Residues: CASRSGGTPSTF.